These 18 T cell receptor beta chains came from one sample sequenced in a study of T-cell reconstitution after alpha-beta-depleted transplantation in children. TCRbeta library preparation incorporated unique molecular identifiers. TCRdb redid the calling of the PCR reads with MiXCR, one entry per CDR3 protein. The sample includes about 300,000 distinct CDR3 sequences, over 9% seen only once; the top ten take 7.5%. This specimen consisted of PBMCs, obtained before TCRalphabeta/CD19-depleted stem cell transplant. The source of these receptors is a boy under two years old with acute myeloid leukemia, due to receive a stem cell transplant.

The chain recombines TRBV23-1 with TRBJ2-3; 7 bases line up with TRBD2. TRBV23-1 is labeled an ORF, and its function is uncertain. Unmatched junction bases numbered 15, after V lost 6 bases and J lost 3 bases. The CDR3 is 17 residues long. CDR3 protein: CASSPIVRGEATDTQYF. CDR3 DNA sequence: TGCGCCAGCAGCCCCATCGTTCGGGGGGAGGCTACAGATACGCAGTATTTT.

Many counts were recorded for this clonotype. The chain combines TRBV5-1 with TRBJ2-1; 9 bases agree with TRBD1. The CDR3 is 15 amino acids. Germline lookup yields CDR1 SGHRS and CDR2 YFSETQ. The V segment lost 5 bases and the J segment 5 bases; nucleotides outside the gene matches: 8. DNA for the CDR3: TGCGCCAGCAGACCGTGGACAGGGGCGGACAATGAGCAGTTCTTC. Translation: CASRPWTGADNEQFF. Full variable domain (missing parts from reference TRBV5-1 and TRBJ2-1): KAGVTQTPRYLIKTRGQQVTLSCSPISGHRSVSWYQQTPGQGLQFLFEYFSETQRNKGNFPGRFSGRQFSNSRSEMNVSTLELGDSALYLCASRPWTGADNEQFFGPGTRLTVL.

Many counts were recorded for this clonotype. The V and J genes are TRBV19 and TRBJ2-7; D may match TRBD1 or TRBD2 (5 bases each). This CDR3 spans 16 amino acids. V was trimmed by 6 bases and J by 3 bases, leaving 21 bases between them. Looked up from germline, CDR1 is LNHDA and CDR2 is SQIVND (reference sequence). For the CDR3, the DNA is TGTGCCAGTAGACTGAACCGGGGCCCTTCCGACTACGAGCAGTACTTC. This translates into CASRLNRGPSDYEQYF.

In the case of this clonotype: With a much larger clone just one base away, this may be a read error. The CDR3 does not close with the conserved phenylalanine or tryptophan, likely indicating a read error. The gene calls are TRBV20-1 and TRBJ2-7; D is unclear. The CDR3 runs 12 residues. With 3 bases removed from V and 0 bases from J, the gap between germline ends came to 6 bases. Germline lookup yields CDR1 DFQATT and CDR2 SNEGSKA (reference sequence). The CDR3 spells CSASLRSYEQYS. CDR3 bases: TGCAGTGCTAGTCTCCGCTCCTACGAGCAGTACTCC.

This clonotype appeared a few times. The chain combines TRBV19 with TRBJ2-7, with D perhaps TRBD1 or TRBD2 (5 bases each). The germline V gene encodes CDR1 LNHDA and CDR2 SQIVND (reference sequence). V shed 2 bases and J shed 2 bases, with 10 bases lying between them. The CDR3 runs 14 residues. CDR3 in DNA: TGTGCCAGTAGTATAAGGGACGGTCCCTACGAGCAGTACTTC. This encodes CASSIRDGPYEQYF.

This clonotype was detected many times. The V call is TRBV27, the J call TRBJ2-7, with 7 nucleotides matching TRBD2. V dropped 2 bases and J dropped 3; count of bases not matched to a gene: 7. Per germline, CDR1 MNHEY and CDR2 SMNVEV (reference sequence). The CDR3 has 15 residues. DNA for the CDR3: TGTGCCAGCAGTTTACAGGCGGGAGCGTTCTACGAGCAGTACTTC. It encodes CASSLQAGAFYEQYF.

This clonotype was counted many times. This chain connects TRBV12-3 or TRBV12-4 to TRBJ2-3, with 11 bases aligning to TRBD1. The V and J ends lost 6 bases and 5 bases, in that order; junction bases with no gene match: 19. The CDR3 consists of 19 residues. This CDR3 is CASSWDRGITMILGDTQYF. In nucleotides, the CDR3 is TGTGCCAGCAGCTGGGACAGGGGGATAACTATGATTTTGGGAGATACGCAGTATTTT.

There are many counts of this clonotype. J is TRBJ2-5 and V is TRBV3-1, with 8 positions matching TRBD2. Germline loops: CDR1 LGHDT, CDR2 YNNKEL (reference sequence). CDR3 length: 14 amino acids. The trim removed 0 bases at V and 5 bases at J, leaving 2 bases unmatched. CDR3 nucleotides: TGTGCCAGCAGCCAAGAGGCTAGCGGGGAGACCCAGTACTTC. Amino acid sequence: CASSQEASGETQYF.

This clonotype was observed a few times. The chain is built from TRBV11-3 and TRBJ2-7; 8 bases line up with TRBD2. The V gene's germline CDR1 is SGHNT and CDR2 YENEEA. The junction had 10 bases not matched to a gene; V was cut back by 4 bases and J by 2 bases. CDR3 length: 16 amino acids. The CDR3 is CASSSTDGGDAYEQYF. The CDR3 region has the DNA TGTGCCAGCAGCTCTACGGACGGGGGGGACGCCTACGAGCAGTACTTC.

This clonotype came up a few times. The CDR3 DNA reads as TGTGCCAGCAGTTACTCGGCCCGAAGGTACGAGCAGTACTTC. The encoded protein is CASSYSARRYEQYF. The V and J genes are TRBV6-5 and TRBJ2-7; D gene uncertain. The V and J ends lost 0 bases and 4 bases respectively, with 10 bases between them. The CDR3 runs 14 residues. The germline gives CDR1 MNHEY, CDR2 SVGAGI.

To note about this clonotype: A much more abundant neighbour one base away suggests this may be a read error. The chain combines TRBV5-1 with TRBJ2-1; 13 bases align to TRBD2. V lost 5 bases to trimming and J lost 13 bases; unmatched junction nucleotides: 12. CDR3 length: 15 residues. The V gene's germline CDR1 is SGHRS and CDR2 YFSETQ. CDR3 sequence reads: CASRPGTSGNVDQFF. Written as DNA, the CDR3 is TGCGCCAGCAGACCCGGGACTAGCGGGAACGTTGACCAGTTCTTC.

Only one count was recorded for this clonotype. The V gene is TRBV2, the J gene TRBJ2-5; 12 bases map to TRBD1. Trimming cost V 5 bases and J 7 bases; bases outside gene matches: 11. This CDR3 is 16 amino acids long. Germline values: CDR1 SNHLY, CDR2 FYNNEI. The CDR3 protein is CASSTLAGTGGVTQYF. Written as DNA, the CDR3 is TGTGCCAGCAGTACTCTTGCCGGGACAGGGGGCGTGACCCAGTACTTC.

The rearrangement links TRBV7-2 to TRBJ1-4; no clear D gene. CDR1 and CDR2 from the germline V gene are SGHTA and FQGNSA. This CDR3 region has 17 residues. V was clipped by 2 bases and J by 8 bases, with 21 bases between them. CDR3 in amino acids: CASSLSPVGAVGEKLFF. The CDR3 coding sequence is TGTGCCAGCAGCTTAAGCCCGGTTGGTGCAGTTGGAGAAAAACTGTTTTTT.

Note on this clonotype: Just one base apart from a much larger clone, this may be a read error. The V and J genes are TRBV11-2 and TRBJ2-7, with D unresolved. The CDR3 extends over 13 amino acids. Trimming took 1 base from V and 2 from J, leaving 6 bases between them. Germline CDR1 SGHAT, CDR2 FQNNGV. Here the CDR3 reads CASSLAQTYEQYF. The CDR3 DNA reads TGTGCCAGCAGCTTAGCACAGACCTACGAGCAGTACTTC.

This clonotype was picked up many times. The chain carries TRBV2 and TRBJ2-2, with 7 bases that match TRBD1. The CDR3 covers 15 residues. Germline trimming cut 6 bases from V and 6 bases from J; bases unmatched to any gene: 10. Germline V gene sequence: CDR1 SNHLY, CDR2 FYNNEI. The CDR3 region has the DNA TGTGCCAGCAGCGAACCTGACAGGGTTCCCGGGGAGCTGTTTTTT. It is translated as CASSEPDRVPGELFF.

This clonotype was found many times. The V gene is TRBV20-1, the J gene TRBJ2-7; maybe TRBD1 (5 bases). V gave up 2 bases and J gave up 1 base, with 15 bases separating them. The CDR3 totals 15 residues. CDR1 and CDR2 from the germline V gene are DFQATT and SNEGSKA (reference sequence). The CDR3, as DNA: TGCAGTGCTAGAATGGTACCAGGGTATTCCTACGAGCAGTACTTC. Protein: CSARMVPGYSYEQYF.

This clonotype was seen more than once but under ten times. The V gene is TRBV18, the J gene TRBJ2-7; TRBD2 aligns across 15 bases. Unmatched junction bases numbered 3, after V lost 6 bases and J lost 0 bases. Germline V gene sequence: CDR1 KGHSH, CDR2 LQKENI. CDR3 length: 16 residues. CDR3 nucleotide sequence: TGTGCCAGCTCCGGACTAGCGGGAGGGCCCTCCTACGAGCAGTACTTC. Residues: CASSGLAGGPSYEQYF.

At least ten counts were recorded for this clonotype. V gene TRBV28 combines with J gene TRBJ1-5; TRBD1 agrees at 9 bases. The CDR3 extends over 14 amino acids. Trimming took 6 bases from V and 5 from J; bases not matched to a gene: 5. Per the germline V gene, CDR1 is MDHEN and CDR2 is SYDVKM. For the CDR3, the DNA is TGTGCCAGCAGGGGACAGGGTCTTCATCAGCCCCAGCATTTT. Protein: CASRGQGLHQPQHF.